This record looks at one T cell receptor beta chain sequence and its context. A J-beta primer mix and a sample-barcoded 5' primer were used in a second PCR of roughly 7 to 12 cycles. TCRdb re-analysed the 5' RACE reads in MiXCR, keeping a single row per CDR3 protein. The data contain about 780,000 distinct CDR3 sequences, 46% of them seen just once; the ten biggest clones take up roughly 18%. The sample belongs to a study of blood T cells in healthy people across ages. There are 14 residues in the CDR3. Germline assignment: CDR1 LGHDT and CDR2 YNNKEL (reference sequence). V shed 0 bases and J shed 11 bases, with 16 bases lying between them.

This clonotype was obtained from an elderly man in good health. Sequenced material: blood. This chain joins TRBV3-1 and TRBJ1-1; D is undetermined. The CDR3 reads CASSQDWASNAAFF. The CDR3 DNA reads TGTGCCAGCAGCCAAGATTGGGCCTCAAACGCGGCTTTCTTT.